This TCR beta chain originates from a study of shared clonotypes between healthy human individuals. Study-wide background: A couple of female and three male donors aged 18 to 49 were enrolled. General study results and limits: Naive subsets, compared against memory subsets, generally had larger estimated richness values.

A word on this clone: Its specificity is not known.

The method was immunoSEQ multiplex PCR; TCRdb's version includes in-frame clones alone and lacks a portion of them. The table includes about 110,000 clones, more than 65% detected once. Germline CDR1 SGHDT, CDR2 YYEEEE. The CDR3 has 13 residues. V lost 1 base to trimming and J lost 5 bases, with 9 bases between them. CCR7-negative CD45RA+ TemRA cells were pooled with CD45RO+ cells for CD8 memory. The chain employs TRBV5-6 and TRBJ2-5; possible D gene TRBD2, 6 bases. The TCR sequence derives from a woman in her 30s in good health. The sequenced sample consisted of memory CD8+ T cells sorted from blood. Subset: CD45RO+ cells pooled with CCR7-negative TemRA cells. The CDR3 region has the DNA TGTGCCAGCAGCTTGATGACTAGTGAGACCCAGTACTTC. Its translation is CASSLMTSETQYF.